This T cell receptor beta chain was sequenced in a study of spatial heterogeneity in lung cancer. TCRdb fed the 5' RACE reads into MiXCR, producing one record per CDR3 protein. This table holds tens of thousands of distinct CDR3 sequences, 12% found once. The CDR3 length is 15 residues. With V trimmed by 5 bases and J by 4 bases, 6 bases remained unmatched. Regarding time point: sample taken at primary tumor resection. Sequencing was performed on whole RNA extracted from tumor and nontumor lung tissue, or from frozen PBMC, and the material was left unsorted. The sequence derives from a male donor with early-stage non-small cell lung cancer. The chain recombines TRBV12-3 or TRBV12-4 with TRBJ2-3; 10 bases match TRBD1. The sample was PBMCs, taken at surgery. CDR3 protein: CASSASGTGADTQYF. The CDR3 DNA reads TGTGCCAGCAGTGCCTCCGGGACAGGGGCAGATACGCAGTATTTT.